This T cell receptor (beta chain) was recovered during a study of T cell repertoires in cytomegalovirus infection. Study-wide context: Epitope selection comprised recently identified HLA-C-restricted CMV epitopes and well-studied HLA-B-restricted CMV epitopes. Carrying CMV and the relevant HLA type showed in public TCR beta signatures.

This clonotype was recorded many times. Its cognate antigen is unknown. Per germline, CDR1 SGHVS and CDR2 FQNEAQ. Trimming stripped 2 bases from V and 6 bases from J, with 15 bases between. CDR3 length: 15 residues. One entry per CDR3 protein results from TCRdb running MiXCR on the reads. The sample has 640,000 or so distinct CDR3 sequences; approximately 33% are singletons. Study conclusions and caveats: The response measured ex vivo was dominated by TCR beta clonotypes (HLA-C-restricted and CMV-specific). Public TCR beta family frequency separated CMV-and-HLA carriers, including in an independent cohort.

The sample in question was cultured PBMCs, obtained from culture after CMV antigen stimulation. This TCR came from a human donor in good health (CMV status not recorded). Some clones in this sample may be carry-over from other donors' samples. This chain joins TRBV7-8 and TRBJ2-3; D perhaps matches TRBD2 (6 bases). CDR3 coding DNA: TGTGCCAGCAGCTTACTTACTAGCCTGCCGGATACGCAGTATTTT. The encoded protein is CASSLLTSLPDTQYF.